This record covers a single T cell receptor (beta chain). Its antigen target is currently unknown. Nothing much larger sits one base from this clone, and base qualities are not available. This sample was taken from a study of blood T cell repertoires in COVID-19 (dated by TCRdb to about 2020). Study-wide context: Samples covering the acute and convalescent phases of COVID-19 were provided by collaborators in the United States, Italy and Spain. The material from the prospective study consisted of cDNA or gDNA derived from T cells, B-cell-depleted T cells, or PBMCs. The dataset comprised deeply sampled blood TCRbeta repertoires from subjects exposed to, actively infected with, or recovered from COVID-19. The repertoires were released in a freely available public database intended as a resource for research on the immune response to SARS-CoV-2. The samples were drawn from the first 160 participants of the ongoing ImmuneRACE study and from roughly 1,300 subjects provided by 6 global collaborators. Sample metadata almost always included a de-identified subject ID, COVID-19 status, age in years and sex. Where available, HLA class I and class II types were obtained from metadata supplied by the sample provider rather than from assay-based typing. General findings and caveats noted by the study authors: The quantity of clinical and demographic metadata differed by source and by participant and was supplied without curation.

In Seattle, one collaborating source enrolled patients while the infection was active and tracked those patients longitudinally over the course of disease. Whole blood was collected in K2EDTA tubes by collaborating institutions according to the institutions' own protocols. Collaborator samples were shipped for TCRbeta analysis as frozen whole blood, isolated PBMCs, or DNA extracted from either sample type. V lost 5 bases and J lost 7 bases; the stretch between them is 12 bases long. The CDR3 has 12 amino acids, counting the end cysteine and phenylalanine. The read is trimmed to its CDR3 DNA, 36 bases read in frame from base 1. In the germline V gene, CDR1 corresponds to SQVTM and CDR2 to ANQGSEA. TCRbeta CDR3 regions were amplified from genomic DNA by means of the immunoSEQ Assay, a bias-controlled multiplex PCR. The study's processing was this. Nucleated cell counts per sample were estimated from amplification of reference gene primers within the assay. To quantify the absolute abundance of each unique TCRbeta CDR3 rearrangement, sequence reads were collapsed and filtered. For each sample, productive Simpson clonality was calculated by taking the square root of Simpson's diversity index across productive rearrangements. Here the immuneACCESS table is served through TCRdb, limited to in-frame sequences with V and J called. Missing clones are a known gap in these copies; in checked studies unresolved V genes cover under half, and the rest lacks a known reason. V and J calls and clone size are as listed in that table; D and trimming were resolved from the DNA. Here the sample has some 180,000 clones; roughly 80% occur a single time. Approximately 9.9% of the sample comes from the top ten.

Sequencing was carried out using peripheral blood. Here the chain combines TRBV29-1 and TRBJ2-1, and TRBD2 may be the D gene, going by 5 matching bases. The source is a woman in her 40s with COVID-19, enrolled during active disease. Here is the DNA: TGCAGCGTTTCGATCACGGGGAATGAGCAGTTCTTC. It encodes CSVSITGNEQFF.